One sample yielded the 31 T cell receptor beta chains listed below, sequenced in a study of spatial heterogeneity in lung cancer. Study outcomes and limitations: Counts of expanded intratumoral alpha and beta TCRs tracked tumor mutation counts.

No cognate antigen is known for these TCRs. TCRdb recomputed calls from the 5' RACE reads with MiXCR, one row per CDR3 protein. The sample holds 9,000 to 13,000 distinct CDR3 sequences; more than 7% are singletons and the top ten take around 21%. Time point of the sample: sample taken at primary tumor resection. Source: lung tumor tissue, taken at surgery. The receptors here all came from a female donor with early-stage non-small cell lung cancer.

This clonotype was detected many times. The size of this beta chain means little, since it is a stray read in a library made for alpha chains. The chain is built from TRBV6-5 and TRBJ2-6; TRBD1 matches at 9 bases. The CDR3 loop spans 17 amino acids. Trimming at V came to 5 bases and at J to 4 bases, leaving 9 bases not matched to a gene. Germline CDR1 and CDR2: MNHEY and SVGAGI. As DNA, the CDR3 is TGTGCCAGCAGTCCCACAGGGGGCGCGATAGGGGCCAACGTCCTGACTTTC. Its protein is CASSPTGGAIGANVLTF.

This clonotype was counted ten times or more. Found in a library prepared for alpha chains, this beta chain is an off-target read, and its abundance has little meaning. V usage is TRBV12-3 or TRBV12-4 and J usage is TRBJ2-3; D may be TRBD1 (5 bases). V gave up 5 bases and J gave up 4 bases, with 10 bases separating them. The CDR3 covers 13 residues. CDR3 loop: CASSTLGPDTQYF. In DNA form, the CDR3 reads TGTGCCAGCAGTACCCTGGGGCCAGATACGCAGTATTTT.

This clonotype was recorded at least ten times. The library was designed around alpha chains, so this beta chain is a stray read whose abundance carries little weight. The chain combines TRBV4-2 with TRBJ2-7; 8 nucleotides match TRBD2. The germline gives CDR1 LGHNA, CDR2 YNFKEQ. CDR3 size: 14 residues. The V gene end was trimmed by 3 bases and the J gene end by 2 bases; junction bases not matched to a gene: 3. Here the CDR3 reads CASSQAAGAYEQYF. As DNA, the CDR3 is TGTGCCAGCAGCCAGGCAGCGGGGGCCTACGAGCAGTACTTC.

For this clonotype: This beta chain is off target for a library built for alpha chains, so its abundance means little. This chain connects TRBV7-9 to TRBJ2-5; D ambiguous. This CDR3 comprises 13 residues. From germline, CDR1 is SEHNR and CDR2 FQNEAQ (reference sequence). V shed 3 bases and J shed 2 bases, with 7 bases lying between them. The CDR3 nucleotides read TGTGCCAGCAGCTTTTGGGGACAAGAGACCCAGTACTTC. Translation gives CASSFWGQETQYF.

The table lists this clonotype with many counts. This beta chain is a stray read from a library made for alpha chains; its abundance is not meaningful. The gene calls are TRBV6-1 and TRBJ1-2; D might be TRBD1 (5 bases). This CDR3 is built from 14 residues. V was shortened by 5 bases and J by 2 bases, with 12 bases between the two germline ends. Germline values: CDR1 MNHNS, CDR2 SASEGT. The CDR3 nucleotides read TGTGCCAGCAGTCCCGGGGACGGGAACTATGGCTACACCTTC. This encodes CASSPGDGNYGYTF.

Many counts were recorded for this clonotype. This beta chain lies outside the target of a library built for alpha chains; its clone size means little. The V and J genes are TRBV7-3 and TRBJ2-2; D is undetermined. CDR3 length: 16 residues. Trimming took off 4 bases at V and 6 bases at J, with 18 bases between the two ends. The germline V gene has CDR1 SGHTA and CDR2 FQGTGA. The CDR3 is CASSSSSASGAGELFF. The CDR3 bases are TGTGCCAGCAGCTCTTCCTCAGCTAGTGGTGCCGGGGAGCTGTTTTTT.

This clonotype rates as medium-sized (0.01 to 0.1%). This beta chain represents an off-target read in a library built for alpha chains; its size is of limited meaning. The chain has TRBV20-1 and TRBJ2-3; maybe TRBD1 (6 bases). Germline-derived CDR1 and CDR2 are DFQATT and SNEGSKA (reference sequence). The CDR3 sequence is 13 residues long. V gave up 0 bases and J gave up 7 bases, with 11 bases separating them. For the CDR3, the DNA is TGCAGTGCTAGAGATCAGGGGAGCCATACGCAGTATTTT. Its translation: CSARDQGSHTQYF.

This clonotype qualifies as medium-sized. Since the library was made to target alpha chains, this beta chain is a stray read and its abundance is not meaningful. The chain is built from TRBV30 and TRBJ1-5; a possible D gene is TRBD1 (6 bases). Looked up from germline, CDR1 is GTSNPN and CDR2 is SVGIG (reference sequence). Between the trimmed V and J ends, which lost 2 bases and 4 bases, there was a span of 21 bases. The CDR3 consists of 17 residues. CDR3 coding DNA: TGTGCCTGGAGTCTCCCTCAGGGGTCCCCACCTAATCAGCCCCAGCATTTT. Its protein is CAWSLPQGSPPNQPQHF.

This clonotype was picked up many times. The size of this beta chain means little, since it is a stray read in a library made for alpha chains. This sequence joins TRBV20-1 and TRBJ2-5; 7 nucleotides agree with TRBD2. Per the germline V gene, CDR1 is DFQATT and CDR2 is SNEGSKA (reference sequence). This CDR3 comprises 14 residues. Unmatched junction bases numbered 8, after V lost 2 bases and J lost 5 bases. The CDR3 loop is CSARKVGLQETQYF. The CDR3 bases are TGCAGTGCTAGAAAGGTGGGACTACAGGAGACCCAGTACTTC.

There are many counts of this clonotype. This beta chain lies outside the target of a library built for alpha chains; its clone size means little. The chain combines TRBV18 with TRBJ2-5; D remains unclear. Trimming removed 3 bases at V and 4 bases at J, with 3 bases between. The CDR3 spans 11 residues. Germline-derived CDR1 and CDR2 are KGHSH and LQKENI. The CDR3 reads CASSPGETQYF. CDR3 nucleotides: TGTGCCAGCTCACCTGGAGAGACCCAGTACTTC.

Many counts were recorded for this clonotype. An end of the junction does not agree with germline; a read error may underlie this. This beta chain appears as a stray read in a library generated for alpha chains; its size is not informative. This chain links TRBV7-9 with TRBJ2-5; tentatively, D is TRBD1 (6 bases). The CDR3 is made up of 15 amino acids. Germline V CDR1 and CDR2: SEHNR, FQNEAQ (reference sequence). Written as DNA, the CDR3 is TGTGTCAGCAGCTTCGGGGCAGGGGTAGAAGAGACCCAGTACTTC. Translation gives CVSSFGAGVEETQYF.

In this sample, this clonotype turned up many times. This beta chain is an unintended read in a library built for alpha chains; its size means little. This chain uses TRBV20-1 with TRBJ1-1; unclear D gene. The CDR3 loop spans 11 amino acids. Deletions cut 3 bases from V and 10 bases from J, with 12 bases between. From germline, CDR1 is DFQATT and CDR2 SNEGSKA (reference sequence). CDR3 sequence: CSASDQSRAFF. Written as DNA, the CDR3 is TGCAGTGCTAGCGATCAGAGTCGAGCTTTCTTT.

This clonotype showed up many times. Being off target in a library aimed at alpha chains, this beta chain has a size of little meaning. The V and J genes are TRBV5-1 and TRBJ2-5; D is possibly TRBD2 (6 bases). V was trimmed by 4 bases and J by 2 bases, leaving 15 bases between them. Germline CDR1 is SGHRS and CDR2 is YFSETQ. The CDR3 consists of 15 residues. The CDR3 sequence is CASSPGLRGQETQYF. DNA for the CDR3: TGCGCCAGCAGCCCAGGACTCCGGGGGCAAGAGACCCAGTACTTC.

This clonotype came up many times. Being off target in a library aimed at alpha chains, this beta chain has a size of little meaning. The chain joins TRBV28 to TRBJ1-5; TRBD1 aligns across 7 bases. From germline, CDR1 is MDHEN and CDR2 SYDVKM. CDR3 length: 15 residues. J was trimmed by 3 bases and V by 6 bases; bases with no gene match: 8. DNA of the CDR3: TGTGCCAGCAGCTCACCGGGACAGACCAATCAGCCCCAGCATTTT. Protein: CASSSPGQTNQPQHF.

This clonotype has more than one count but fewer than ten. Since the library was made to target alpha chains, this beta chain is a stray read and its abundance is not meaningful. This chain joins TRBV20-1 and TRBJ1-6; a possible D gene is TRBD1 (5 bases). V lost 0 bases and J lost 5, with 17 bases in between. CDR1 and CDR2 (germline): DFQATT, SNEGSKA (reference sequence). The CDR3 is 17 amino acids. CDR3 protein: CSARDPEEGQDNSPLHF. The CDR3 DNA sequence: TGCAGTGCTAGAGATCCCGAGGAGGGGCAGGATAATTCACCCCTCCACTTT.

In the case of this clonotype: This beta chain turned up in a library designed for alpha chains; as an off-target read, its abundance says little. V and J are TRBV5-6 and TRBJ2-7; unclear D gene. This CDR3 comprises 13 residues. Germline assignment: CDR1 SGHDT and CDR2 YYEEEE. V was shortened by 0 bases and J by 7 bases, with 11 bases between the two germline ends. The CDR3 DNA reads as TGTGCCAGCAGCTTGGAAGGCTTTGGGGAGCAGTACTTC. It yields the protein CASSLEGFGEQYF.

This clonotype was seen repeatedly, ten times or more. This beta chain represents an off-target read in a library built for alpha chains; its size is of limited meaning. V gene TRBV12-3 or TRBV12-4 combines with J gene TRBJ1-6, with a possible D match to TRBD1 (6 bases). The CDR3 sequence is 15 residues long. V gave up 5 bases and J gave up 5 bases, with 13 bases separating them. CDR3 DNA sequence: TGTGCCAGCAGTCCTCAGGGGATCCATAATTCACCCCTCCACTTT. Amino acid sequence: CASSPQGIHNSPLHF.

This clonotype showed up many times. This beta chain is a stray sequence in a library constructed for alpha chains; its clone size is not meaningful. The CDR3 spells CASSMGQTLGEQYF. The CDR3 DNA reads TGTGCCAGTAGTATGGGACAGACCCTCGGCGAGCAGTACTTC. The chain uses TRBV19 and TRBJ2-7; 7 nucleotides match TRBD1. J gave up 6 bases and V 3 bases, and 8 bases lay outside the gene matches. The CDR3 has 14 amino acids. CDR1 is LNHDA and CDR2 is SQIVND in the germline V gene (reference sequence). Together with reference TRBV19 and TRBJ2-7, the CDR3 gives the full variable domain: DGGITQSPKYLFRKEGQNVTLSCEQNLNHDAMYWYRQDPGQGLRLIYYSQIVNDFQKGDIAEGYSVSREKKESFPLTVTSAQKNPTAFYLCASSMGQTLGEQYFGPGTRLTVT.

This clonotype was seen repeatedly, ten times or more. The size of this beta chain means little, since it is a stray read in a library made for alpha chains. This chain uses TRBV10-3 with TRBJ2-7; possibly TRBD1 or TRBD2 for D (6 bases each). The germline V and J ends were trimmed by 6 bases and 6 bases, with 18 bases remaining between them. The CDR3 extends over 14 amino acids. CDR1 and CDR2 from the germline V gene are ENHRY and SYGVKD. The DNA for the CDR3 is TGTGCCATCAGGGGCAACGAGGGGGGCGGCGAGCAGTACTTC. Protein sequence: CAIRGNEGGGEQYF.

This clonotype was counted ten times or more. This beta chain came through as a stray read in a library set up for alpha chains, and its size says little. The CDR3 region is CATSRDRPGGRSTDTQYF. The CDR3 DNA sequence: TGTGCCACCAGCAGAGATCGGCCGGGGGGCCGCAGCACAGATACGCAGTATTTT. The rearrangement links TRBV15 to TRBJ2-3, with D possibly matching TRBD2 (7 bases). The germline V and J ends were trimmed by 0 bases and 0 bases, with 16 bases remaining between them. Germline V CDR1 and CDR2: LNHNV, YYDKDF (reference sequence). This CDR3 spans 18 amino acids.

This clonotype came up many times. The size of this beta chain means little, since it is a stray read in a library made for alpha chains. The chain combines TRBV18 with TRBJ1-2, with 7 bases matching TRBD1. This CDR3 comprises 14 residues. The V and J ends lost 6 bases and 4 bases, in that order; junction bases with no gene match: 8. Germline V gene data show CDR1 as KGHSH and CDR2 as LQKENI. The CDR3 DNA follows: TGTGCCAGCTCCCTTAAGGGACAGATCTATGGCTACACCTTC. Translating gives CASSLKGQIYGYTF.

This clonotype was observed at least ten times. Being off target in a library aimed at alpha chains, this beta chain has a size of little meaning. This chain joins TRBV20-1 and TRBJ2-3; D gene unclear. The germline V gene has CDR1 DFQATT and CDR2 SNEGSKA (reference sequence). The CDR3 loop spans 11 amino acids. V was trimmed by 3 bases and J by 2 bases, leaving 3 bases between them. The CDR3 is CSARPTDTQYF. In nucleotides, the CDR3 is TGCAGTGCTAGGCCCACAGATACGCAGTATTTT.

In this sample, this clonotype is medium-sized (0.01 to 0.1%). This beta chain slipped into a library made for alpha chains as a stray read, so its size is not meaningful. The chain is built from TRBV15 and TRBJ2-5; D possibly uses TRBD1 or TRBD2 (5 bases each). Between the trimmed V and J ends, which lost 0 bases and 8 bases, there was a span of 10 bases. The CDR3 totals 13 residues. Germline V gives CDR1 LNHNV, CDR2 YYDKDF (reference sequence). CDR3 sequence reads: CATSRDGDVTQYF. CDR3 bases: TGTGCCACCAGCAGAGATGGGGACGTTACCCAGTACTTC.

This clonotype was observed at least ten times. At one end, the junction sequence differs from germline, possibly due to a read error. This beta chain was picked up by a library intended for alpha chains and is off target, so its count carries little meaning. The chain has TRBV20-1 and TRBJ2-1; perhaps D is TRBD1 or TRBD2 (6 bases each). The CDR3 loop spans 14 amino acids. The germline gives CDR1 DFQATT, CDR2 SNEGSKA (reference sequence). CDR3 residues: CSASPMGGYDEQFF. CDR3 nucleotides: TGCAGTGCTAGCCCCATGGGGGGCTACGATGAGCAGTTCTTC.

Relative to its sample, this clonotype is medium-sized. This beta chain is an unintended read in a library built for alpha chains; its size means little. This chain connects TRBV7-8 to TRBJ1-4, with a weak D call TRBD1 (5 bases). Trimming left V 1 base short and J 11 bases short, with 5 bases between. The CDR3 covers 11 residues. Germline CDR1 reads SGHVS; CDR2 reads FQNEAQ. CDR3 sequence: CASSLEGKLFF. The CDR3 DNA sequence: TGTGCCAGCAGCTTAGAGGGGAAACTGTTTTTT.

This clonotype occurred many times. This beta chain is an off-target read within a library intended for alpha chains, so its frequency means little. The gene calls are TRBV9 and TRBJ2-3, with 12 nucleotides matching TRBD2. Germline-derived CDR1 and CDR2 are SGDLS and YYNGEE. The CDR3 is 17 residues long. V shed 2 bases and J 7 bases; nucleotides not matched to a gene: 11. The CDR3 DNA reads TGTGCCAGCAGCGTCCCCGCGACTAGCGGGGGATCGAATACGCAGTATTTT. Its translation: CASSVPATSGGSNTQYF.

For this clonotype: This beta chain is an unintended read in a library built for alpha chains; its size means little. The chain links TRBV2 to TRBJ2-5, with TRBD1 matching 8 bases. V was clipped by 7 bases and J by 4 bases; unmatched bases: 5. This CDR3 comprises 13 residues. Germline V gives CDR1 SNHLY, CDR2 FYNNEI. The CDR3 protein is CASMGQGAETQYF. The CDR3 DNA is TGTGCCAGCATGGGGCAGGGGGCAGAGACCCAGTACTTC.

The table lists this clonotype with a count of one. A clone one base away is much larger, so this may be a read error. The size of this beta chain means little, since it is a stray read in a library made for alpha chains. This rearrangement joins TRBV7-2 to TRBJ2-1; 7 nucleotides line up with TRBD1. Trimming cost V 2 bases and J 9 bases; bases outside gene matches: 7. Germline CDR1 and CDR2: SGHTA and FQGNSA. The CDR3 is made up of 14 amino acids. DNA of the CDR3: TGTGCCAGCAGCTTATCGAGACAGGGCGGTGAGCAGTTCTTC. This encodes CASSLSRQGGEQFF.

This clonotype was detected only a few times. Because this beta chain is a stray read in a library intended to capture alpha chains, its abundance should not be given much weight. This chain connects TRBV20-1 to TRBJ2-3, with 9 bases that match TRBD2. The CDR3 is 14 amino acids. Germline V gene lookup returns CDR1 DFQATT and CDR2 SNEGSKA (reference sequence). The trim removed 2 bases at V and 6 bases at J, leaving 6 bases unmatched. The CDR3 here is CSARFGTSIDTQYF. CDR3 DNA: TGCAGTGCTAGATTCGGGACTAGCATTGATACGCAGTATTTT.

In its sample, this clonotype ranks as medium-sized (0.01 to 0.1%). The size of this beta chain means little, since it is a stray read in a library made for alpha chains. The V gene is TRBV7-2, the J gene TRBJ1-4; tentative D call: TRBD1 (5 bases). The CDR3 is 14 amino acids. In germline, CDR1 is SGHTA, CDR2 FQGNSA. The V end was cut by 5 bases, the J end by 6 bases, with 13 bases between. The CDR3 sequence: CASSPGGGDEKLFF. DNA of the CDR3: TGTGCCAGCAGCCCAGGAGGAGGGGATGAAAAACTGTTTTTT.

This clonotype was found many times. Within a library made for alpha chains, this beta chain is off target, and its count is uninformative. The chain joins TRBV20-1 to TRBJ1-5; 7 bases align to TRBD1. With V trimmed by 5 bases and J by 2 bases, 15 bases remained unmatched. Germline CDR1 DFQATT, CDR2 SNEGSKA (reference sequence). The CDR3 contains 17 residues. The CDR3 region is CSAPLCRTGVRNQPQHF. The CDR3 bases are TGCAGTGCTCCACTATGCCGAACAGGGGTCCGCAATCAGCCCCAGCATTTT.